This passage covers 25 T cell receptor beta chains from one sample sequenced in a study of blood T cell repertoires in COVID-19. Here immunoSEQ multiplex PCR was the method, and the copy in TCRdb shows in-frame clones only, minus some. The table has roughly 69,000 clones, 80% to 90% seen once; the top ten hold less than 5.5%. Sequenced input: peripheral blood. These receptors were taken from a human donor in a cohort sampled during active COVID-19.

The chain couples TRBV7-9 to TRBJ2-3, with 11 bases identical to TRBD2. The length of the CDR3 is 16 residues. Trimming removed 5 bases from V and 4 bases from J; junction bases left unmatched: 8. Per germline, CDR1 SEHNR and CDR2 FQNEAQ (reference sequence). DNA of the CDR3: TGTGCCAGCAGCCCCCAACTTAGCGGGGGGGCAGATACGCAGTATTTT. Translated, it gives CASSPQLSGGADTQYF.

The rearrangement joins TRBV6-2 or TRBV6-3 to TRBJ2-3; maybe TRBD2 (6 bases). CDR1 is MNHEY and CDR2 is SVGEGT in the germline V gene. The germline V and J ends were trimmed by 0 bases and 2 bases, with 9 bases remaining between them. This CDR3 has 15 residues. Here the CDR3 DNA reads TGTGCCAGCAGTTACTCGGACTACAACACAGATACGCAGTATTTT. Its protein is CASSYSDYNTDTQYF.

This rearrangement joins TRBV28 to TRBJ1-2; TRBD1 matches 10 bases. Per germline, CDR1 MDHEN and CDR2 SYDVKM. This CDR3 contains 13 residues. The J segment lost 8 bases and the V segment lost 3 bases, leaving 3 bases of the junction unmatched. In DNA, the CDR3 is TGTGCCAGCAGTTTGACAGGGGGCCAGGGCTACACCTTC. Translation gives CASSLTGGQGYTF.

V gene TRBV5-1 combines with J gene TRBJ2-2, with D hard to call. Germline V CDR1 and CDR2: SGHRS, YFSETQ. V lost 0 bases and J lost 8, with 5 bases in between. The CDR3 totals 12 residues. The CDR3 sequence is CASSLAGGELFF. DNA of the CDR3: TGCGCCAGCAGCTTGGCCGGGGGGGAGCTGTTTTTT.

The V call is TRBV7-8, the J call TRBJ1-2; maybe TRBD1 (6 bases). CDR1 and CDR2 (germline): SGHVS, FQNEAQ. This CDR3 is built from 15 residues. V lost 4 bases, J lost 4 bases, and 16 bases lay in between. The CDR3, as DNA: TGTGCCAGCAGCTCCCAGGGGAGTGCCCTCTATGGCTACACCTTC. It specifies CASSSQGSALYGYTF.

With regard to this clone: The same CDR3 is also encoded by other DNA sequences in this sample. CDR3 loop: CASSLGLAGVGETQYF. CDR3 coding DNA: TGTGCCAGCAGCCTAGGACTAGCGGGAGTAGGGGAGACCCAGTACTTC. This chain links TRBV7-9 with TRBJ2-5, with 13 positions matching TRBD2. J lost 5 bases, V lost 5 bases, and 8 bases had no gene match. This CDR3 spans 16 amino acids. Per the germline V gene, CDR1 is SEHNR and CDR2 is FQNEAQ (reference sequence).

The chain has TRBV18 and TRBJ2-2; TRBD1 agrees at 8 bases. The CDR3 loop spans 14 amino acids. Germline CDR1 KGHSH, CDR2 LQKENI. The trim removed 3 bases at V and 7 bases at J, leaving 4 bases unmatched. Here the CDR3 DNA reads TGTGCCAGCTCACCGAGACAGGGGCTCGGGGAGCTGTTTTTT. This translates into CASSPRQGLGELFF.

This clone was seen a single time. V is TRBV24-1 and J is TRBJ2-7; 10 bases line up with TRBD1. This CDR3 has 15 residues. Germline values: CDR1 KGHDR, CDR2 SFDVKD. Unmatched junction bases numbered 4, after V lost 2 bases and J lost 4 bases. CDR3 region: CATSDSGTGVYEQYF. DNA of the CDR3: TGTGCCACCAGTGATTCCGGGACAGGGGTATACGAGCAGTACTTC.

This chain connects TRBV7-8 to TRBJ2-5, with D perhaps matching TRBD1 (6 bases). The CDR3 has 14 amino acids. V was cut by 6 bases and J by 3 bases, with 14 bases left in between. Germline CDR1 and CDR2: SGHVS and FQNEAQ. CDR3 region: CASRKTGREETQYF. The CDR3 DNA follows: TGTGCCAGCAGAAAGACAGGACGGGAAGAGACCCAGTACTTC.

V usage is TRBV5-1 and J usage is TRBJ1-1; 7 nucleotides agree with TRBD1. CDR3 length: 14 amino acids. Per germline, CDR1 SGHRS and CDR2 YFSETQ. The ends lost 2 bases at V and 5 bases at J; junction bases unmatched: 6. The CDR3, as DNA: TGCGCCAGCAGCTTAACCACAGGGGAGACTGAAGCTTTCTTT. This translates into CASSLTTGETEAFF.

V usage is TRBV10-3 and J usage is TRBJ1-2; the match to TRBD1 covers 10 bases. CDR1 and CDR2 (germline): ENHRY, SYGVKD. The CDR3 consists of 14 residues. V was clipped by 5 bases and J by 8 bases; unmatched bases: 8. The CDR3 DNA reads TGTGCCATCAGTCCGGGACAGGGGACAGTAGGCTACACCTTC. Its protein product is CAISPGQGTVGYTF.

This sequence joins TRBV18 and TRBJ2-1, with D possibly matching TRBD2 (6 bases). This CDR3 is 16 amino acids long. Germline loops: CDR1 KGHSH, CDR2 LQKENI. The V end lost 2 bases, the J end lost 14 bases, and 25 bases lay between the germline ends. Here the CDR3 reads CASSPTQTDFGRGEFF. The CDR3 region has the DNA TGTGCCAGCTCACCAACACAGACAGATTTCGGCCGCGGGGAGTTCTTC.

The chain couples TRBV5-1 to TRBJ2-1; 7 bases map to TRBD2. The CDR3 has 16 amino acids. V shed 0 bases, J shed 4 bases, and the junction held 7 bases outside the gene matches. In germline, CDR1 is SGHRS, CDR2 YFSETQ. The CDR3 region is CASSLDSASGYNEQFF. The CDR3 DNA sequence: TGCGCCAGCAGCTTGGATTCTGCTAGCGGTTACAATGAGCAGTTCTTC.

The CDR3, as DNA: TGTGCCCACCGGACTAGCGGGATGTATGAGCAGTTCTTC. It translates to CAHRTSGMYEQFF. The chain combines TRBV2 with TRBJ2-1, with 12 nucleotides matching TRBD2. In germline, CDR1 is SNHLY, CDR2 FYNNEI. CDR3 length: 13 residues. The V segment lost 11 bases and the J segment 8 bases; nucleotides outside the gene matches: 7.

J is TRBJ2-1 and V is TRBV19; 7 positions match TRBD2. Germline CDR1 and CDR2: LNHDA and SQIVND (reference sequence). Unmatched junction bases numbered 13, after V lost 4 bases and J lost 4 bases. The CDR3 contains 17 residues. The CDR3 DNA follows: TGTGCCAGTAGTAGAAGGGAAACGGGAGGAGCTTACAATGAGCAGTTCTTC. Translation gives CASSRRETGGAYNEQFF.

Written as DNA, the CDR3 is TGTGCCAGCAGTTCCCGACCCGACAGGGTTCGACAGCCCCAGCATTTT. This sequence encodes CASSSRPDRVRQPQHF. The gene calls are TRBV6-5 and TRBJ1-5; 7 bases align to TRBD1. The germline CDR1 and CDR2 sequences are MNHEY and SVGAGI. Unmatched junction bases numbered 13, after V lost 4 bases and J lost 7 bases. The length of the CDR3 is 16 residues.

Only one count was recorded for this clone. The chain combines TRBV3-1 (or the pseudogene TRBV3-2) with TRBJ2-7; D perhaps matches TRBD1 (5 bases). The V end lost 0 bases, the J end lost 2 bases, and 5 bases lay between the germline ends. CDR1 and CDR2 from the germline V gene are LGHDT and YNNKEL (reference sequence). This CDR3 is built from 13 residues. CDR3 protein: CASSQDRAYEQYF. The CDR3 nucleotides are TGTGCCAGCAGCCAAGACAGGGCCTACGAGCAGTACTTC.

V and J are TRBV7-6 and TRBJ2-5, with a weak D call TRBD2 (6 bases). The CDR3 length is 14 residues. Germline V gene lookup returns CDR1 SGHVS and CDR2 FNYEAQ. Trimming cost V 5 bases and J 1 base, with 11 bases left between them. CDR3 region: CASSLGTLQETQYF. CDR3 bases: TGTGCCAGCAGCCTCGGGACTCTCCAAGAGACCCAGTACTTC.

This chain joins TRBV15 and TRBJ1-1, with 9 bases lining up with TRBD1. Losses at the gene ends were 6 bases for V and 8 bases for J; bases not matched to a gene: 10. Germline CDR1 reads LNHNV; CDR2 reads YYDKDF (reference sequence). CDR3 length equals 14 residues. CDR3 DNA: TGTGCCACCAGTAGGGACAGGGCCTTATCGGAAGCTTTCTTT. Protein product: CATSRDRALSEAFF. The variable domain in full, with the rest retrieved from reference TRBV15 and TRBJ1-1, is DAMVIQNPRYQVTQFGKPVTLSCSQTLNHNVMYWYQQKSSQAPKLLFHYYDKDFNNEADTPDNFQSRRPNTSFCFLDIRSPGLGDTAMYLCATSRDRALSEAFFGQGTRLTVV.

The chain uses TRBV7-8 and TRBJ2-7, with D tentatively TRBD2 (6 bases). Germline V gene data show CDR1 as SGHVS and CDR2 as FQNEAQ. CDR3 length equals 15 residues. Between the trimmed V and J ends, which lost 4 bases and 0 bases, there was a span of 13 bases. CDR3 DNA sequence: TGTGCCAGCAGCTCCTTGGGGGGTGGCTCCTACGAGCAGTACTTC. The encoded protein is CASSSLGGGSYEQYF.

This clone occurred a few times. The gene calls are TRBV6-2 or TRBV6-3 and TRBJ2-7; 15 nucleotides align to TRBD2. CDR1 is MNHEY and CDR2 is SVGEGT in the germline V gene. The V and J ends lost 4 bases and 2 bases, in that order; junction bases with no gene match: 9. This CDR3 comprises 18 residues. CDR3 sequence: CASSWTSGGARRTYEQYF. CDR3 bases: TGTGCCAGCAGTTGGACTAGCGGGGGGGCGAGAAGGACCTACGAGCAGTACTTC.

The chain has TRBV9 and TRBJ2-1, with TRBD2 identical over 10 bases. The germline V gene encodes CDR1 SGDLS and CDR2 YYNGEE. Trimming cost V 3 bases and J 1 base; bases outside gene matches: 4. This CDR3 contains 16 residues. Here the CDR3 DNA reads TGTGCCAGCAGCGGAAGCGGGGGGGAGTCCTACAATGAGCAGTTCTTC. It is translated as CASSGSGGESYNEQFF.

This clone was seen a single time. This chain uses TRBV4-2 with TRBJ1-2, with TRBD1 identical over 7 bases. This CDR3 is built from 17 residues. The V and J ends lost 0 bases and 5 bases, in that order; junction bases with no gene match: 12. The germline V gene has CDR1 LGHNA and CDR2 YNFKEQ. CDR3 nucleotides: TGTGCCAGCAGCCAAGATCTGAACAGGGGTATAGTTTATGGCTACACCTTC. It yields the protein CASSQDLNRGIVYGYTF.

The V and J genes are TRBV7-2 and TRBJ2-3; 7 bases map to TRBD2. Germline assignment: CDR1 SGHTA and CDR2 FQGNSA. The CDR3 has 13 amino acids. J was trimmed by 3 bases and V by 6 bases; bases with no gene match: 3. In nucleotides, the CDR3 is TGTGCCAGCAGATCAGCGGGGACAGATACGCAGTATTTT. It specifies CASRSAGTDTQYF.

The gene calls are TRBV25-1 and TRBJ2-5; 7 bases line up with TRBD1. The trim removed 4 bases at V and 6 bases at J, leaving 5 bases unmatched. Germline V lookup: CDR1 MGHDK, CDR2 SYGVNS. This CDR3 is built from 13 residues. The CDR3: CASSVTGSKTQYF. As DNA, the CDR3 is TGTGCCAGCAGTGTGACAGGGTCAAAGACCCAGTACTTC. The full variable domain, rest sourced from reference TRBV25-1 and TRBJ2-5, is EADIYQTPRYLVIGTGKKITLECSQTMGHDKMYWYQQDPGMELHLIHYSYGVNSTEKGDLSSESTVSRIRTEHFPLTLESARPSHTSQYLCASSVTGSKTQYFGPGTRLLVL.